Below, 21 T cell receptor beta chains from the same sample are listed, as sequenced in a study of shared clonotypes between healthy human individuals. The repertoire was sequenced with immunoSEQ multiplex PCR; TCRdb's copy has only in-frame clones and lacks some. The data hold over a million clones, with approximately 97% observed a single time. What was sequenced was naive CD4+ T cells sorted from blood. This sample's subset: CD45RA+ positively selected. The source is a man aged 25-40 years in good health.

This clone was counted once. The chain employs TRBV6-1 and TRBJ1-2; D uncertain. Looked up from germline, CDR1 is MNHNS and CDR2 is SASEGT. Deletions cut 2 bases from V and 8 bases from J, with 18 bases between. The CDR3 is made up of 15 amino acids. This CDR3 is CASSEFAGDFEGYTF. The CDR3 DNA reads TGTGCCAGCAGTGAATTTGCAGGAGATTTTGAAGGCTACACCTTC.

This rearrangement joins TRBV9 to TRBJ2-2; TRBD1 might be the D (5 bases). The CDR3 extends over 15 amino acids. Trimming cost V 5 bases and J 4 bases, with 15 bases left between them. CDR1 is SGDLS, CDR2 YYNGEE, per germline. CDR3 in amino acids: CASSPGHHGTGELFF. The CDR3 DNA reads TGTGCCAGCAGTCCAGGACACCACGGCACCGGGGAGCTGTTTTTT.

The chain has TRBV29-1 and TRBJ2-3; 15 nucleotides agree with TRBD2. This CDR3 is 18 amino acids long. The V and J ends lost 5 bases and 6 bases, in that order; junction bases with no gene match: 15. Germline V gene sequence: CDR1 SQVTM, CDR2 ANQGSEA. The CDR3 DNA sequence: TGCAGCGTTCGCCCGGGACTAGCGGGAGGCAGCCGGCTCGATACGCAGTATTTT. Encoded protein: CSVRPGLAGGSRLDTQYF.

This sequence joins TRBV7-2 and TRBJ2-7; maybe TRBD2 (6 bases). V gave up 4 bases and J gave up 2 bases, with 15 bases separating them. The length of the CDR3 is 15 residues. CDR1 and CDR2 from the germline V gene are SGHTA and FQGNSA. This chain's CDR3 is CASSSGGQQTYEQYF. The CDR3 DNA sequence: TGTGCCAGCAGCTCCGGAGGGCAGCAAACCTACGAGCAGTACTTC.

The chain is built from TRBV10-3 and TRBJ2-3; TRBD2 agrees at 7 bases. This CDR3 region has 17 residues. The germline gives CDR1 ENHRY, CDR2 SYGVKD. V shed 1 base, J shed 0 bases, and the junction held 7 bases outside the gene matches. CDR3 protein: CAISEFPLAESTDTQYF. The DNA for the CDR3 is TGTGCCATCAGTGAGTTTCCGCTAGCGGAAAGCACAGATACGCAGTATTTT.

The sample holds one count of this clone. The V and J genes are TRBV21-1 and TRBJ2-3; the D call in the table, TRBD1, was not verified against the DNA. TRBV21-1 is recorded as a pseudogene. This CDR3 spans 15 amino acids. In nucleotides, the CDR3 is TGTGCCAGCAGCAAAGAACAGGGAAAGGCAGATACGCAGTATTTT. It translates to CASSKEQGKADTQYF.

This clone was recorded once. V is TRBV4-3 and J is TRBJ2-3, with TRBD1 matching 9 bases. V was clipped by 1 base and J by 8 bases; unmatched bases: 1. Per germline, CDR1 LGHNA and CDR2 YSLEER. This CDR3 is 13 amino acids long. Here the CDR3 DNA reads TGCGCCAGCAGCCAAGTGGACAGGGGTACGCAGTATTTT. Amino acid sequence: CASSQVDRGTQYF.

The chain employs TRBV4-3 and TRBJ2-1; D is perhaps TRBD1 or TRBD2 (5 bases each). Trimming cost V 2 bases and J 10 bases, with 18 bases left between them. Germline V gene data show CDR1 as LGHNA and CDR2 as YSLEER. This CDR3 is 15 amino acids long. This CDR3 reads CASSQPGRPHEEQFF. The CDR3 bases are TGCGCCAGCAGCCAACCGGGACGACCTCATGAGGAGCAGTTCTTC.

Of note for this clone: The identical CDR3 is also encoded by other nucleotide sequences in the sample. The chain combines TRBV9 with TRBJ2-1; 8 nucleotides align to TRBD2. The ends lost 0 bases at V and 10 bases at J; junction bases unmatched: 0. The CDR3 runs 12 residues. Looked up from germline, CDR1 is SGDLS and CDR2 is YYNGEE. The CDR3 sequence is CASSVGLAEQFF. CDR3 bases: TGTGCCAGCAGCGTAGGACTAGCGGAGCAGTTCTTC.

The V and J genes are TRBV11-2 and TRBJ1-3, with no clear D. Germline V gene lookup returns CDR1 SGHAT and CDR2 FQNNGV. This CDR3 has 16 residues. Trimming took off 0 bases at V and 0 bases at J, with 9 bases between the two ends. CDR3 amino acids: CASSLDSRISGNTIYF. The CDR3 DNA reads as TGTGCCAGCAGCTTAGATAGTAGAATCTCTGGAAACACCATATATTTT. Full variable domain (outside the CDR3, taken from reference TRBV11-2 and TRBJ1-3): EAGVAQSPRYKIIEKRQSVAFWCNPISGHATLYWYQQILGQGPKLLIQFQNNGVVDDSQLPKDRFSAERLKGVDSTLKIQPAKLEDSAVYLCASSLDSRISGNTIYFGEGSWLTVV.

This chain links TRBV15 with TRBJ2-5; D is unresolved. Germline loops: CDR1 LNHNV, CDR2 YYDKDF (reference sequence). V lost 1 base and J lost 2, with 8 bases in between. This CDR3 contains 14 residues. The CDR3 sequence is CATSRALAQETQYF. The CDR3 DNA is TGTGCCACCAGCAGAGCTCTGGCTCAAGAGACCCAGTACTTC.

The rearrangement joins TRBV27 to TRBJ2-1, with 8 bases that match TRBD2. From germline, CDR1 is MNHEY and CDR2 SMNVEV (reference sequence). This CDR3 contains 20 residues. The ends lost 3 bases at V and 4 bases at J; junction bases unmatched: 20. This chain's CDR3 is CASSFRIVGRAGVKYNEQFF. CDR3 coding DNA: TGTGCCAGCAGTTTTAGGATCGTCGGGAGGGCAGGCGTAAAGTACAATGAGCAGTTCTTC.

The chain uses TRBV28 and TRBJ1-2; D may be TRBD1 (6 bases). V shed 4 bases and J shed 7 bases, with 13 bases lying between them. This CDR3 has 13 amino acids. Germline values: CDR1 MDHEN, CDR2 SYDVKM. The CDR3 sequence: CASSSPGQFGYTF. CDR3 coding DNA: TGTGCCAGCAGTTCTCCGGGACAATTTGGCTACACCTTC.

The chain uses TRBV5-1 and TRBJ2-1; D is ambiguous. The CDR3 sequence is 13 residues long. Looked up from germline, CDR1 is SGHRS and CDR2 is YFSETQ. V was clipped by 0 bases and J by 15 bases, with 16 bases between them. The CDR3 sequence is CASSLANPHIMFF. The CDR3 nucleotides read TGCGCCAGCAGCTTGGCCAACCCTCATATAATGTTCTTC.

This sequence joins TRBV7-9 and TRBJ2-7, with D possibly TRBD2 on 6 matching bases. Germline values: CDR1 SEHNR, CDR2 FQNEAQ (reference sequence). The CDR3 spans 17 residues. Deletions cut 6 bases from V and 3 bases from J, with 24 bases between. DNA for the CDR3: TGTGCCAGCAGTTTTTGGCTCTTTGGGCAGGGAGGCTACGAGCAGTACTTC. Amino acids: CASSFWLFGQGGYEQYF.

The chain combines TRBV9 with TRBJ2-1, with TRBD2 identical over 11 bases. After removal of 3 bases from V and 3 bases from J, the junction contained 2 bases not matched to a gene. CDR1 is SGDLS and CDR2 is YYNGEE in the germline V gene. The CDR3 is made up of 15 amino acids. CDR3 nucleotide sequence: TGTGCCAGCAGCGGGACTAGCGGGCACTACAATGAGCAGTTCTTC. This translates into CASSGTSGHYNEQFF.

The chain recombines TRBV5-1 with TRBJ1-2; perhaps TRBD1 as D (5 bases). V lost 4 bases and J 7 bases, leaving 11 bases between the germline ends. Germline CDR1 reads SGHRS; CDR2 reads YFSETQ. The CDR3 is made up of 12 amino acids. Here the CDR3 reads CASSNGQGGYTF. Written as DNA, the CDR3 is TGCGCCAGCAGCAACGGACAAGGTGGCTACACCTTC.

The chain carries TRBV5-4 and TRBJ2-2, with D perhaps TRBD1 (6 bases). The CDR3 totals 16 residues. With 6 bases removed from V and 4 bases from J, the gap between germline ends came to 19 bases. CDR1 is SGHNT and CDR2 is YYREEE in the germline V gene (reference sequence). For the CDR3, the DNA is TGTGCCAGCACTCCCTCCCCGGACAGATCCACCGGGGAGCTGTTTTTT. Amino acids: CASTPSPDRSTGELFF.

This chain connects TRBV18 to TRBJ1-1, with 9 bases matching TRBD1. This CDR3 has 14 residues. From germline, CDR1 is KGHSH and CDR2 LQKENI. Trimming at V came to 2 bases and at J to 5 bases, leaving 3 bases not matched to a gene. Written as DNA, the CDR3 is TGTGCCAGCTCACCAAGGACAGGGGTTACTGAAGCTTTCTTT. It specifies CASSPRTGVTEAFF.

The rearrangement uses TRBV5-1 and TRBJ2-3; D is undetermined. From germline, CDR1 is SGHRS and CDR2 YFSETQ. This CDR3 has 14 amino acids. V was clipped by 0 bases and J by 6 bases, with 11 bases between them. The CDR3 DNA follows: TGCGCCAGCAGCTTGGCCGTAGTTACGGATACGCAGTATTTT. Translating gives CASSLAVVTDTQYF.

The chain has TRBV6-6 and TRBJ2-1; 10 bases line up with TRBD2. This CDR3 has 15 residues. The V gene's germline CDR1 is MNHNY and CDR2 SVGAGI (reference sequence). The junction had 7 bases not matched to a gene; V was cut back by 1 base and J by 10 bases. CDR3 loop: CASSYFLAGEGEQFF. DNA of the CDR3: TGTGCCAGCAGTTACTTCCTAGCGGGAGAAGGCGAGCAGTTCTTC.